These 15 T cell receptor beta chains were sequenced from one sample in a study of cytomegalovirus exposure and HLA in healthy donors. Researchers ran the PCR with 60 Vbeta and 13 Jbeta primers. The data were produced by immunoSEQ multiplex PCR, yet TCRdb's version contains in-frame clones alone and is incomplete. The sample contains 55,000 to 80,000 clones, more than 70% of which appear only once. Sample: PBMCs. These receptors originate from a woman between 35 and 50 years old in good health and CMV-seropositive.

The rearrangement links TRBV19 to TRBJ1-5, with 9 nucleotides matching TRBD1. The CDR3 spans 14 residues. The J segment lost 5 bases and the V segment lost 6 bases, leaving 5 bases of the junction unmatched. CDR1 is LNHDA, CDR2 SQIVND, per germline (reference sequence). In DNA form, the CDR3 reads TGTGCCAGTAGGGACAGGGGTGATTATCAGCCCCAGCATTTT. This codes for CASRDRGDYQPQHF.

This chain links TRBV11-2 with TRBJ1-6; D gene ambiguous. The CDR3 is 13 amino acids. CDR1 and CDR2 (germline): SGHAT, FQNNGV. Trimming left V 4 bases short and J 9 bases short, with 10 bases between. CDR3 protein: CASSSLGLSPLHF. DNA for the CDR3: TGTGCCAGCAGCTCCCTAGGCCTTTCACCCCTCCACTTT.

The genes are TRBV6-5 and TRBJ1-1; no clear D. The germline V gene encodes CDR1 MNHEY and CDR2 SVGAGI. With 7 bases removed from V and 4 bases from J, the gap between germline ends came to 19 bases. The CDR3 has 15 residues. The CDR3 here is CASTSPRLRFTEAFF. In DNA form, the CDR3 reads TGTGCCAGCACCTCCCCGCGCCTCAGGTTCACTGAAGCTTTCTTT.

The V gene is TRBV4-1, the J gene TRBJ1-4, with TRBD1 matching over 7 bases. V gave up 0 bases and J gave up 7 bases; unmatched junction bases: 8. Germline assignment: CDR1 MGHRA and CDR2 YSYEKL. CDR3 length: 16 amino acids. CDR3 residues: CASSQDIRGRVEKLFF. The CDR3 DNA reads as TGCGCCAGCAGCCAAGATATTAGGGGGCGCGTTGAAAAACTGTTTTTT.

In DNA, the CDR3 is TGTGCCAGCAGCTTGGTAGCGGGGGCCGGGGAGCTGTTTTTT. Protein product: CASSLVAGAGELFF. The chain has TRBV11-3 and TRBJ2-2; 9 bases match TRBD2. The V gene end was trimmed by 3 bases and the J gene end by 6 bases; junction bases not matched to a gene: 2. CDR1 is SGHNT and CDR2 is YENEEA in the germline V gene. The CDR3 is 14 amino acids.

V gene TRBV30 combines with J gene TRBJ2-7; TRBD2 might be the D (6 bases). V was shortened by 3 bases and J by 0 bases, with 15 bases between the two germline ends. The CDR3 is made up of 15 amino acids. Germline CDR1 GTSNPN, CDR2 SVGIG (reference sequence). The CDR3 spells CAWRAEGTFSYEQYF. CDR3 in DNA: TGTGCCTGGAGAGCGGAGGGGACGTTCTCCTACGAGCAGTACTTC.

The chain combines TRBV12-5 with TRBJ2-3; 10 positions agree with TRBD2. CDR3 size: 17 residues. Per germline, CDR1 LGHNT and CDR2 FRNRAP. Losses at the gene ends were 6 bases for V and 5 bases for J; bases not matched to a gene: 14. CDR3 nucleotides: TGTGCTAGTGGCCTTATTATAGCGGGGGGTGGTGAAGATACGCAGTATTTT. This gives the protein CASGLIIAGGGEDTQYF.

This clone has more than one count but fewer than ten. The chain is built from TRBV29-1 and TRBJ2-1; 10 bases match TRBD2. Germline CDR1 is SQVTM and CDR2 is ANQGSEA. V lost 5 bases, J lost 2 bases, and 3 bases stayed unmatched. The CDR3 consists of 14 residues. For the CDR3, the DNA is TGCAGCGTTCTAGCGGGGGTAACCTACAATGAGCAGTTCTTC. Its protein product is CSVLAGVTYNEQFF.

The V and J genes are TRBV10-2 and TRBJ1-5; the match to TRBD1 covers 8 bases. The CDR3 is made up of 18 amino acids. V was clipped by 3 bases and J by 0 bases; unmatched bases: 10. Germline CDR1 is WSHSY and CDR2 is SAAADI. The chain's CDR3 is CASSEETGARDSNQPQHF. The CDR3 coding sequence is TGCGCCAGCAGTGAAGAGACAGGGGCCCGGGATAGCAATCAGCCCCAGCATTTT.

CDR3 loop: CASSPYGAWEGYTF. The CDR3 DNA sequence: TGCGCCAGCAGTCCCTATGGGGCCTGGGAAGGCTACACCTTC. The chain uses TRBV5-1 and TRBJ1-2; tentative D call: TRBD1 (5 bases). Germline assignment: CDR1 SGHRS and CDR2 YFSETQ. V shed 5 bases and J shed 8 bases, with 19 bases lying between them. CDR3 size: 14 residues.

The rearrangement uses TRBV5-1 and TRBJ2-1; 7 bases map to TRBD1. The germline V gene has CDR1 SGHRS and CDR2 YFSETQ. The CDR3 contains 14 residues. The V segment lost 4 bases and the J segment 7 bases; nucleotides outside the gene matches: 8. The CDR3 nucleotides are TGCGCCAGCAGCATATCGACAGGGTTAAATGAGCAGTTCTTC. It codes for CASSISTGLNEQFF.

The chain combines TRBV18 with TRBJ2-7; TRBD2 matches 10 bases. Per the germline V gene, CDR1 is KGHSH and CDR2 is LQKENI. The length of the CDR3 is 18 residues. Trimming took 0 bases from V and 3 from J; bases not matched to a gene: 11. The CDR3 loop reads CASSPPLLAGGHHYEQYF. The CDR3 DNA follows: TGTGCCAGCTCACCACCGCTATTAGCGGGGGGCCATCACTACGAGCAGTACTTC.

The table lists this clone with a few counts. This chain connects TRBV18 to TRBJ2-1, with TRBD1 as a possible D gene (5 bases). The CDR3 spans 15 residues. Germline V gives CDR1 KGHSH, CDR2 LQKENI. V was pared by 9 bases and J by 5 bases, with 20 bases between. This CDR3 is CASLRDTGTNNEQFF. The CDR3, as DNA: TGTGCCAGTCTCAGGGATACAGGAACAAACAATGAGCAGTTCTTC.

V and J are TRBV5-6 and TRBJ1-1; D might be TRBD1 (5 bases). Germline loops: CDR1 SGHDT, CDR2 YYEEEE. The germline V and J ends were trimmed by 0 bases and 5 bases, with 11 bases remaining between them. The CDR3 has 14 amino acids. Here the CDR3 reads CASSLGGDGTEAFF. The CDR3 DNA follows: TGTGCCAGCAGCTTGGGGGGGGATGGGACTGAAGCTTTCTTT.

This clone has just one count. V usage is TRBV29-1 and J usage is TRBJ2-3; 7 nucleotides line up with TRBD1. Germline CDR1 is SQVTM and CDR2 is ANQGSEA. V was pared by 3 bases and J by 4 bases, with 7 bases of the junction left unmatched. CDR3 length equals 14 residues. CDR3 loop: CSVDAGGDADTQYF. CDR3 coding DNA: TGCAGCGTTGATGCAGGGGGAGACGCAGATACGCAGTATTTT.